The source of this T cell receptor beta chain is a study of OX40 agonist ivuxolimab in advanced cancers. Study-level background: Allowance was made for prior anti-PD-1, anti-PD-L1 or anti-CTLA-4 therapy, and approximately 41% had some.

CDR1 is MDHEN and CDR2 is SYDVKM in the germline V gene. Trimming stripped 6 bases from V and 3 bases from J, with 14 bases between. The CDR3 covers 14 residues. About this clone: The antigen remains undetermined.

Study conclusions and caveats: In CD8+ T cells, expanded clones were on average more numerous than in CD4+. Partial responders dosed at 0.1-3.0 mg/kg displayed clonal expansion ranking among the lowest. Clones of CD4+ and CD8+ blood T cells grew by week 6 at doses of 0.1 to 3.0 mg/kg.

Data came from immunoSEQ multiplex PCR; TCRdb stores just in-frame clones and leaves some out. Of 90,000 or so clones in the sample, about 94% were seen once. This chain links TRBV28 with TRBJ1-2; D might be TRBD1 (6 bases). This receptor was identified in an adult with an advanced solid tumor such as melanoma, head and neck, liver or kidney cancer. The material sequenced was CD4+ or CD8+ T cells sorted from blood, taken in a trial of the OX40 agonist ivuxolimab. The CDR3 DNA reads TGTGCCAGCAGATCGGGGGGGCAGGACTATGGCTACACCTTC. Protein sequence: CASRSGGQDYGYTF.